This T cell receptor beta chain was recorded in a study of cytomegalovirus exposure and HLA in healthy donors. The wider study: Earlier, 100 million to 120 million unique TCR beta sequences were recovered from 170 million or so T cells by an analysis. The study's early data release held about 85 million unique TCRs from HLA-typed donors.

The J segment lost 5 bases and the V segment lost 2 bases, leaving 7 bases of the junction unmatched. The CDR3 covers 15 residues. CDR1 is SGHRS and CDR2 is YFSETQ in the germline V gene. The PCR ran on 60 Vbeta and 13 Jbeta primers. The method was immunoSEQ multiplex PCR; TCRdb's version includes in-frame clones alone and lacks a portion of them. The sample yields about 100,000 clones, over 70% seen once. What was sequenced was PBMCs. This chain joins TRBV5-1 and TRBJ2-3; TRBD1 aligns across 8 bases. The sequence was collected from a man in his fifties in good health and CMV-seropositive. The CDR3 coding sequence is TGCGCCAGCAGCTTAGACAGGGGCGAGGGAGATACGCAGTATTTT. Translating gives CASSLDRGEGDTQYF.